Described below is a single T cell receptor beta chain sequence and its context. Its binding antigen is unknown. No much larger clone is present one base from it, and per-base qualities are unavailable. The library was prepared using the immunoSEQ multiplex PCR assay. TCRdb stores this immuneACCESS table with in-frame sequences only. Part of the clones is absent; in the studies checked, under half of the shortfall reflects unresolved V genes, and no reason is known for the rest. The sample table lists 45,000 to 60,000 clones, roughly 90% of them with a count of one. 3% to 3.5% of the sample is held by the ten biggest clonotypes. This specimen belongs to a study of T cell changes during pregnancy in multiple sclerosis (dated by TCRdb to the late 2010s). Context from the whole study: The study looked at changes in the T cell repertoire across pregnancy in women with multiple sclerosis.

The CDR3 numbers 13 residues from cysteine through phenylalanine. The DNA shown is the 39-base CDR3, in frame from base 1. CDR1 and CDR2 are read off the germline V gene (reference sequence) as LNHDA and SQIVND. Trimming takes 6 bases from V and 8 bases from J, and the germline ends sit 16 bases apart. The receptor was isolated from a female donor with multiple sclerosis, enrolled in a pregnancy study. Rearrangement joined TRBV19 to TRBJ1-2; no D gene is confidently identified. The sequenced sample was CD8+ T cells from peripheral blood mononuclear cells, obtained before pregnancy. CDR3 region: CASSDPGLRGYTF. DNA sequence: TGTGCCAGTAGCGATCCTGGACTGAGGGGCTACACCTTC.